The next 26 T cell receptor beta chains were all read from a single sample in a study of blood T cell repertoires in COVID-19. Libraries were prepared by immunoSEQ multiplex PCR; TCRdb keeps only in-frame clonotypes and omits some of them. This sample yields under 200,000 clones, of which about 90% are seen a single time; roughly 11% belongs to the top ten. What was sequenced was peripheral blood. These receptors were taken from a woman aged 60-75 years with COVID-19, enrolled during active disease.

The chain links TRBV27 to TRBJ2-2; the D gene is possibly TRBD2 (5 bases). V was trimmed by 5 bases and J by 8 bases, leaving 9 bases between them. The germline V gene has CDR1 MNHEY and CDR2 SMNVEV (reference sequence). This CDR3 is built from 12 residues. CDR3 DNA: TGTGCCAGCAGTCCCCGCGGGGGGGAGCTGTTTTTT. It translates to CASSPRGGELFF.

J is TRBJ1-5 and V is TRBV7-9; possible D gene TRBD1, 5 bases. The V gene's germline CDR1 is SEHNR and CDR2 FQNEAQ (reference sequence). The CDR3 is 14 residues long. V was cut by 1 base and J by 4 bases, with 8 bases left in between. The CDR3, as DNA: TGTGCCAGCAGCTTAGGATCAGGGAATCAGCCCCAGCATTTT. Protein: CASSLGSGNQPQHF. The full variable domain, with the rest looked up from reference TRBV7-9 and TRBJ1-5, is DTGVSQNPRHKITKRGQNVTFRCDPISEHNRLYWYRQTLGQGPEFLTYFQNEAQLEKSRLLSDRFSAERPKGSFSTLEIQRTEQGDSAMYLCASSLGSGNQPQHFGDGTRLSIL.

This sequence joins TRBV7-9 and TRBJ1-3, with D tentatively TRBD1 (6 bases). The CDR3 covers 16 residues. Trimming pared 0 bases from V and 4 bases from J, leaving 13 bases between. The V gene's germline CDR1 is SEHNR and CDR2 FQNEAQ (reference sequence). The CDR3 loop reads CASSLADGGRGNTIYF. In DNA, the CDR3 is TGTGCCAGCAGCTTAGCGGATGGGGGCCGGGGAAACACCATATATTTT.

V is TRBV11-2 and J is TRBJ2-1, with 10 nucleotides matching TRBD2. The CDR3 is 18 amino acids. The junction had 15 bases not matched to a gene; V was cut back by 3 bases and J by 7 bases. CDR1 is SGHAT and CDR2 is FQNNGV in the germline V gene. The CDR3 nucleotides are TGTGCCAGCAGCTTTACCCCCCGGAATCTAGCGGGAGCGAATGAGCAGTTCTTC. Its protein is CASSFTPRNLAGANEQFF.

This clone was observed a handful of times. This chain joins TRBV19 and TRBJ1-1; D not resolved. CDR1 is LNHDA, CDR2 SQIVND, per germline (reference sequence). Between the trimmed V and J ends, which lost 3 bases and 3 bases, there was a span of 5 bases. The CDR3 runs to 12 residues. The CDR3 nucleotides read TGTGCCAGTAGTATCCGGGACACTGAAGCTTTCTTT. Its protein is CASSIRDTEAFF.

The chain employs TRBV15 and TRBJ2-7, with a weak D call TRBD1 (5 bases). The CDR3 runs 15 residues. V was pared by 0 bases and J by 2 bases, with 11 bases between. Per germline, CDR1 LNHNV and CDR2 YYDKDF (reference sequence). This CDR3 reads CATSREGVSAYEQYF. As DNA, the CDR3 is TGTGCCACCAGCAGAGAAGGGGTGTCGGCCTACGAGCAGTACTTC.

The chain employs TRBV5-6 and TRBJ2-3; TRBD2 might be the D (6 bases). The CDR3 extends over 16 amino acids. Trimming removed 2 bases from V and 1 base from J, with 14 bases in between. Germline V CDR1 and CDR2: SGHDT, YYEEEE. The CDR3 spells CASSFPWRDGTDTQYF. CDR3 sequence (DNA): TGTGCCAGCAGCTTCCCTTGGCGGGACGGCACAGATACGCAGTATTTT.

This clone was seen a few times. The chain uses TRBV6-5 and TRBJ1-1; D possibly corresponds to TRBD1 (6 bases). This CDR3 contains 14 residues. The germline V and J ends were trimmed by 8 bases and 0 bases, with 13 bases remaining between them. Germline V gene lookup returns CDR1 MNHEY and CDR2 SVGAGI. CDR3 sequence reads: CASGPGQVNTEAFF. The CDR3 coding sequence is TGTGCCAGCGGCCCGGGACAAGTGAACACTGAAGCTTTCTTT.

The V call is TRBV30, the J call TRBJ1-3; no clear D gene. The CDR3 sequence is 12 residues long. V was shortened by 4 bases and J by 0 bases, with 4 bases between the two germline ends. Per germline, CDR1 GTSNPN and CDR2 SVGIG (reference sequence). CDR3 sequence: CAWTDSGNTIYF. DNA of the CDR3: TGTGCCTGGACAGACTCTGGAAACACCATATATTTT.

The V gene is TRBV4-1, the J gene TRBJ1-1; D remains ambiguous. Germline assignment: CDR1 MGHRA and CDR2 YSYEKL. The CDR3 is 14 amino acids. Deletions cut 3 bases from V and 1 base from J, with 9 bases between. The CDR3 reads CASSHQNKNTEAFF. The CDR3 nucleotides are TGCGCCAGCAGCCACCAGAACAAGAACACTGAAGCTTTCTTT.

This clone was seen once. The chain combines TRBV19 with TRBJ1-1, with D possibly matching TRBD1 (5 bases). V lost 5 bases and J 4 bases, leaving 17 bases between the germline ends. In germline, CDR1 is LNHDA, CDR2 SQIVND (reference sequence). This CDR3 is built from 15 residues. This CDR3 reads CASSPLGTAGTEAFF. The CDR3, as DNA: TGTGCCAGTAGTCCCCTGGGGACTGCGGGCACTGAAGCTTTCTTT.

For the CDR3, the DNA is TGTGCCAGTAGTATCCCTTGGGGCAGGGGGGATCAGCCCCAGCATTTT. Translating gives CASSIPWGRGDQPQHF. The V and J genes are TRBV19 and TRBJ1-5, with 7 bases identical to TRBD1. The germline CDR1 and CDR2 sequences are LNHDA and SQIVND (reference sequence). Losses at the gene ends were 3 bases for V and 5 bases for J; bases not matched to a gene: 10. The CDR3 totals 16 residues. The whole variable domain, filled in from reference TRBV19 and TRBJ1-5, reads DGGITQSPKYLFRKEGQNVTLSCEQNLNHDAMYWYRQDPGQGLRLIYYSQIVNDFQKGDIAEGYSVSREKKESFPLTVTSAQKNPTAFYLCASSIPWGRGDQPQHFGDGTRLSIL.

This sequence joins TRBV11-1 and TRBJ2-5; TRBD2 might be the D (7 bases). Germline CDR1 reads SGHAT; CDR2 reads FQDESV (reference sequence). The CDR3 spans 14 residues. V was trimmed by 3 bases and J by 5 bases, leaving 13 bases between them. CDR3 loop: CASSFSRGAETQYF. CDR3 bases: TGTGCCAGCAGCTTCTCTCGGGGGGCGGAGACCCAGTACTTC.

V usage is TRBV6-2 or TRBV6-3 and J usage is TRBJ2-7; 9 bases are a match to TRBD1. Germline CDR1 reads MNHEY; CDR2 reads SVGEGT. V shed 6 bases and J 1 base; nucleotides not matched to a gene: 7. This CDR3 contains 15 residues. The CDR3 DNA is TGTGCCAGCAGCCCTATCGGGACAGGGTCCTACGAGCAGTACTTC. It codes for CASSPIGTGSYEQYF.

The chain joins TRBV5-5 to TRBJ2-7; 8 bases map to TRBD2. Germline assignment: CDR1 SGHKS and CDR2 YYEKEE (reference sequence). CDR3 length: 16 amino acids. Unmatched junction bases numbered 8, after V lost 0 bases and J lost 3 bases. The CDR3 is CASSLAVGLGIYEQYF. The CDR3 nucleotides are TGTGCCAGCAGCTTGGCCGTGGGACTAGGGATCTACGAGCAGTACTTC.

The chain joins TRBV10-1 to TRBJ1-1; 8 bases agree with TRBD1. The J segment lost 8 bases and the V segment lost 4 bases, leaving 6 bases of the junction unmatched. The CDR3 covers 13 residues. Germline V lookup: CDR1 WNHNN, CDR2 SYGVQD (reference sequence). The CDR3 loop reads CASSGHRQGEAFF. CDR3 nucleotide sequence: TGCGCCAGCAGTGGTCACCGACAGGGGGAAGCTTTCTTT.

This clone is a singleton in its sample. The gene calls are TRBV21-1 and TRBJ1-4; no check of the table's D call, TRBD1, against the DNA was made. TRBV21-1 is described as a pseudogene. This CDR3 has 16 amino acids. CDR3 sequence (DNA): TGTGCCAGCCAAAAGCCGGTGGGCAGACCTAATGAAAAACTGTTTTTT. It yields the protein CASQKPVGRPNEKLFF.

This clone came up once. The chain combines TRBV19 with TRBJ1-2; 8 nucleotides agree with TRBD1. Germline lookup yields CDR1 LNHDA and CDR2 SQIVND (reference sequence). The CDR3 runs 17 residues. Trimming removed 3 bases from V and 4 bases from J; junction bases left unmatched: 13. CDR3 loop: CASSIRGPQGGSYGYTF. The CDR3 DNA is TGTGCCAGTAGTATCAGGGGGCCGCAGGGAGGGAGCTATGGCTACACCTTC.

The chain uses TRBV30 and TRBJ1-2; 10 bases match TRBD1. J gave up 4 bases and V 0 bases, and 5 bases lay outside the gene matches. Germline assignment: CDR1 GTSNPN and CDR2 SVGIG (reference sequence). The CDR3 runs to 15 residues. CDR3 nucleotides: TGTGCCTGGAGTGTAGGACAGGGGGGATTCTATGGCTACACCTTC. This translates into CAWSVGQGGFYGYTF.

The chain links TRBV6-5 to TRBJ2-7, with 7 bases lining up with TRBD2. The CDR3 contains 14 residues. V was clipped by 6 bases and J by 6 bases; unmatched bases: 11. Germline loops: CDR1 MNHEY, CDR2 SVGAGI. CDR3 sequence (DNA): TGTGCCAGCAGATCCGGGACTACGGCTCTCGAGCAGTACTTC. Protein sequence: CASRSGTTALEQYF.

The chain uses TRBV7-2 and TRBJ1-2; TRBD1 agrees at 8 bases. Germline CDR1 reads SGHTA; CDR2 reads FQGNSA. V was clipped by 2 bases and J by 11 bases; unmatched bases: 10. This CDR3 comprises 14 residues. CDR3 protein: CASSLMGQANRYTF. The CDR3 DNA sequence: TGTGCCAGCAGCTTAATGGGACAGGCTAATCGGTACACCTTC. Together with reference TRBV7-2 and TRBJ1-2, the CDR3 gives the full variable domain: GAGVSQSPSNKVTEKGKDVELRCDPISGHTALYWYRQSLGQGLEFLIYFQGNSAPDKSGLPSDRFSAERTGGSVSTLTIQRTQQEDSAVYLCASSLMGQANRYTFGSGTRLTVV.

This chain connects TRBV24-1 to TRBJ2-5, with D tentatively TRBD1 (5 bases). This CDR3 region has 14 residues. Germline CDR1 reads KGHDR; CDR2 reads SFDVKD. V was trimmed by 6 bases and J by 1 base, leaving 11 bases between them. The CDR3 is CATSIAGPQETQYF. DNA of the CDR3: TGTGCCACCAGTATTGCAGGGCCCCAAGAGACCCAGTACTTC.

The chain combines TRBV6-2 or TRBV6-3 with TRBJ1-5; TRBD1 is a possible D gene (5 bases). There are 13 residues in the CDR3. V gave up 2 bases and J gave up 5 bases, with 7 bases separating them. Germline values: CDR1 MNHEY, CDR2 SVGEGT. CDR3 in amino acids: CASSYLRDQPQHF. CDR3 DNA sequence: TGTGCCAGCAGTTACCTCAGGGATCAGCCCCAGCATTTT.

The V call is TRBV4-3, the J call TRBJ1-6; possible D gene TRBD1, 5 bases. Germline V gives CDR1 LGHNA, CDR2 YSLEER. Trimming stripped 0 bases from V and 7 bases from J, with 13 bases between. The CDR3 is 16 residues long. The CDR3: CASSQDHPGQNSPLHF. The CDR3 DNA is TGCGCCAGCAGCCAAGATCATCCAGGGCAGAATTCACCCCTCCACTTT.

The genes are TRBV12-3 or TRBV12-4 and TRBJ1-2, with a tentative D call TRBD1 (5 bases). V dropped 6 bases and J dropped 7 bases, with 15 bases sitting between them. This CDR3 comprises 13 residues. CDR3 in DNA: TGTGCCAGCAGCTCCGTGGGGGGACGTGGCTACACCTTC. Amino acids: CASSSVGGRGYTF.

The chain employs TRBV30 and TRBJ2-1; D is perhaps TRBD2 (5 bases). CDR3 length: 13 residues. The V gene lost 5 bases and the J gene lost 4 bases, with 12 bases spanning the gap. Germline lookup yields CDR1 GTSNPN and CDR2 SVGIG (reference sequence). CDR3 coding DNA: TGTGCCTGGTCCATCGGACTGTACAATGAGCAGTTCTTC. Residues: CAWSIGLYNEQFF.